This T cell receptor beta chain was captured in a study of blood T cell repertoires in COVID-19. Per the original methods: Estimates of nucleated cell counts were drawn from the amplification of reference gene primers. Here immunoSEQ multiplex PCR was the method, and the copy in TCRdb shows in-frame clones only, minus some. V and J calls and clone size are given by that table; D and trimming were obtained from the DNA. The sample records 25,000 or so clones, under 95% being singletons. Germline V gene data show CDR1 as LNHDA and CDR2 as SQIVND (reference sequence). There are 12 residues in the CDR3. Between the trimmed V and J ends, which lost 7 bases and 2 bases, there was a span of 7 bases.

The chain uses TRBV19 and TRBJ2-3, with TRBD2 as a possible D gene (5 bases). The sequence came from a woman in her 50s with active COVID-19. The sequencing input was peripheral blood. The CDR3 nucleotides are TGTGCCAGTACCGGGAACACAGATACGCAGTATTTT. Protein sequence: CASTGNTDTQYF. The full variable domain, its missing parts supplied by reference TRBV19 and TRBJ2-3, is DGGITQSPKYLFRKEGQNVTLSCEQNLNHDAMYWYRQDPGQGLRLIYYSQIVNDFQKGDIAEGYSVSREKKESFPLTVTSAQKNPTAFYLCASTGNTDTQYFGPGTRLTVL.